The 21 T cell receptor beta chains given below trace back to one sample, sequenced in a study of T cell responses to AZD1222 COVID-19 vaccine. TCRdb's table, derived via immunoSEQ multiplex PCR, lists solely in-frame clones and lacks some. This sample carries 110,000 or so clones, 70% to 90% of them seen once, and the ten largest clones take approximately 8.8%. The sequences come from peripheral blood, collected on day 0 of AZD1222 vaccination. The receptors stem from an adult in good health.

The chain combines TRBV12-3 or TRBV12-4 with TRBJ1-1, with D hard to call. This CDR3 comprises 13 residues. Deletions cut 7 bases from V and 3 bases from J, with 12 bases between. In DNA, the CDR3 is TGTGCCAGCACCCCCCCCTTTGACACTGAAGCTTTCTTT. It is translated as CASTPPFDTEAFF.

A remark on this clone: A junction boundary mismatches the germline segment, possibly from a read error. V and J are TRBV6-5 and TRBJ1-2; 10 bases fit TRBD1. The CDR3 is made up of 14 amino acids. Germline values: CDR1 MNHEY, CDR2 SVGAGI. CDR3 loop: CASSYSKDRGQEAF. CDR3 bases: TGTGCCAGCAGTTACTCGAAAGACAGGGGGCAAGAGGCCTTC.

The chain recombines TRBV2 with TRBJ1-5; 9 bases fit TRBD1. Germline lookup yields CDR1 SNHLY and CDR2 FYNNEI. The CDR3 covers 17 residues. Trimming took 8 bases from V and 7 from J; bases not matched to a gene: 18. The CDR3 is CASLRTGEKGRDQPQHF. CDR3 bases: TGTGCCAGCTTAAGGACAGGGGAGAAAGGCCGGGACCAGCCCCAGCATTTT.

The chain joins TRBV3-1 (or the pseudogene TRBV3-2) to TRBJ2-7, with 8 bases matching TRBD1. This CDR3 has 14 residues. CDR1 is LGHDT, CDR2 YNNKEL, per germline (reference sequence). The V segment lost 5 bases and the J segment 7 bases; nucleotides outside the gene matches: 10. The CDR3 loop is CASSSSWTGREQYF. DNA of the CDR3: TGTGCCAGCAGCTCATCGTGGACAGGGAGGGAGCAGTACTTC.

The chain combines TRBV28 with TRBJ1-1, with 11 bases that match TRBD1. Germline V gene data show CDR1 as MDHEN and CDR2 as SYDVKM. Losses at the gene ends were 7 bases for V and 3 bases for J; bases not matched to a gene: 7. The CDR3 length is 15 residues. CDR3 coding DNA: TGTGCCAGCACCCCGCCGGGACAGGGGGACACTGAAGCTTTCTTT. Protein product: CASTPPGQGDTEAFF.

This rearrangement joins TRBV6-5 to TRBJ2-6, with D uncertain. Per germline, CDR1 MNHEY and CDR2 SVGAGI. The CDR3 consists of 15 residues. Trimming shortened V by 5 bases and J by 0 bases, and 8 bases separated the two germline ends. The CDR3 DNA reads TGTGCCAGCAGTCTCCTTCACTCTGGGGCCAACGTCCTGACTTTC. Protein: CASSLLHSGANVLTF.

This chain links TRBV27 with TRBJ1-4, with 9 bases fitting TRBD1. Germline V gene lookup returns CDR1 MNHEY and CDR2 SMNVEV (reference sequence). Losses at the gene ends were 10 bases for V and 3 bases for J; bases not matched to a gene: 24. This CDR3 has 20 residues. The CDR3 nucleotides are TGTGCCAACCTAGACCCGGGACAGGGCCACTCCCTGCCTGCTAATGAAAAACTGTTTTTT. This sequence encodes CANLDPGQGHSLPANEKLFF.

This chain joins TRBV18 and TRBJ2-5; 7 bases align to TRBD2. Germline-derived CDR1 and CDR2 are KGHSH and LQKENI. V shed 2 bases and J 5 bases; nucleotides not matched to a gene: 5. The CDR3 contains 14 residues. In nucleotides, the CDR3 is TGTGCCAGCTCACCAACTAGCGAGGATGAGACCCAGTACTTC. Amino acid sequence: CASSPTSEDETQYF.

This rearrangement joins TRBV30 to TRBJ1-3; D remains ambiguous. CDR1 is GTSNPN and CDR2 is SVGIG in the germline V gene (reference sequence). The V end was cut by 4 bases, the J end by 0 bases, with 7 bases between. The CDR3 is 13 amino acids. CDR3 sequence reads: CAWNRLSGNTIYF. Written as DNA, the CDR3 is TGTGCCTGGAACAGACTCTCTGGAAACACCATATATTTT.

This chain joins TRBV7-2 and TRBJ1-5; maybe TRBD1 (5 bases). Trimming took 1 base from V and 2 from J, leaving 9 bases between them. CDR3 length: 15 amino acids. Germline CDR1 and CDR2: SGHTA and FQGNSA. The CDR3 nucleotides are TGTGCCAGCAGCTTAGACGGGGGTGGCAATCAGCCCCAGCATTTT. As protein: CASSLDGGGNQPQHF.

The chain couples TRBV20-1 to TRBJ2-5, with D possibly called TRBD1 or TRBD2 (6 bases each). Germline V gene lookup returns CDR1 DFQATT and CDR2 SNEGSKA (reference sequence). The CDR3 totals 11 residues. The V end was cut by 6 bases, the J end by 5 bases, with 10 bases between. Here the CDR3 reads CSASGAETQYF. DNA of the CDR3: TGCAGTGCGTCGGGGGCGGAGACCCAGTACTTC.

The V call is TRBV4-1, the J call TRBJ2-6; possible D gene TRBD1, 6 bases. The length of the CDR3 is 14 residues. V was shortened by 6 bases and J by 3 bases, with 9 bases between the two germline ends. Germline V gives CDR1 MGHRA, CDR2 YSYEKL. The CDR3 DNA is TGCGCCAGCAGGGGGGCGAGTGGGGCCAACGTCCTGACTTTC. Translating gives CASRGASGANVLTF.

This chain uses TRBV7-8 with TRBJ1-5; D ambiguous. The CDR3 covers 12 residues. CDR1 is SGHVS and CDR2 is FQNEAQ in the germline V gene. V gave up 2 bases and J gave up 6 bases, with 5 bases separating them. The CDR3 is CASSLRSQPQHF. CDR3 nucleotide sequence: TGTGCCAGCAGCTTAAGGAGTCAGCCCCAGCATTTT.

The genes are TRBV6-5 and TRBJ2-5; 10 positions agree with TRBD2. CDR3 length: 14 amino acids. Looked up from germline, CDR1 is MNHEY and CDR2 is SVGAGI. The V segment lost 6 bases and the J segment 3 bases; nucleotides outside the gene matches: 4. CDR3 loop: CASSFGTSEETQYF. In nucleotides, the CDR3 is TGTGCCAGCAGCTTCGGGACTAGCGAAGAGACCCAGTACTTC.

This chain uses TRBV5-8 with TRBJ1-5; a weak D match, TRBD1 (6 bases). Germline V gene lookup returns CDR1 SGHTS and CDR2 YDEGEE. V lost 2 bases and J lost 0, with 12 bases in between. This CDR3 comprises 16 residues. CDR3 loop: CASSFSTGHSNQPQHF. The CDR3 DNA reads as TGTGCCAGCAGCTTCTCTACAGGGCATAGCAATCAGCCCCAGCATTTT.

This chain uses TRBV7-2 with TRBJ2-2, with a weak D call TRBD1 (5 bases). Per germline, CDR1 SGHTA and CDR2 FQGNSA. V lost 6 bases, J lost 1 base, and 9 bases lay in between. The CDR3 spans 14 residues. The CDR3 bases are TGTGCCAGCAGACTACAGGTGAACACCGGGGAGCTGTTTTTT. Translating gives CASRLQVNTGELFF.

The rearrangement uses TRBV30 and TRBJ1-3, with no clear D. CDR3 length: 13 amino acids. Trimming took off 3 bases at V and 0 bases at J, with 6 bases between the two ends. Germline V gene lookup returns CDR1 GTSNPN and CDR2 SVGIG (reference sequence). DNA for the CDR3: TGTGCCTGGAGAAGGAGCTCTGGAAACACCATATATTTT. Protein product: CAWRRSSGNTIYF.

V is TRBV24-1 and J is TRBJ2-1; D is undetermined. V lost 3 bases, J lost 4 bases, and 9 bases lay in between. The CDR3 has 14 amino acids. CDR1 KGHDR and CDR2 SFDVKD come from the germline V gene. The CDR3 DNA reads TGTGCCACCAGTGATCAGAAAATGTACAATGAGCAGTTCTTC. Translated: CATSDQKMYNEQFF.

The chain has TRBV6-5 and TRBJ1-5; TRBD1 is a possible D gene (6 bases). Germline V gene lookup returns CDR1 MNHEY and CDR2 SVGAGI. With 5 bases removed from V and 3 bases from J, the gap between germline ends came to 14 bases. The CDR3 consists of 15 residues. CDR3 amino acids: CASSMGHYINQPQHF. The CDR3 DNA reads TGTGCCAGCAGTATGGGACACTATATCAATCAGCCCCAGCATTTT.

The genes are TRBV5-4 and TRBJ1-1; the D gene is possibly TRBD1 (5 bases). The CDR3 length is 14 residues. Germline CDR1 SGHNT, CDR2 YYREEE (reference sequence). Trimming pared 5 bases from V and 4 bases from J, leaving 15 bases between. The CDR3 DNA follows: TGTGCCAGCAGGCCAGGGAATTGGGGCACTGAAGCTTTCTTT. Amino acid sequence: CASRPGNWGTEAFF. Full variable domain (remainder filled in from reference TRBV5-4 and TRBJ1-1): ETGVTQSPTHLIKTRGQQVTLRCSSQSGHNTVSWYQQALGQGPQFIFQYYREEENGRGNFPPRFSGLQFPNYSSELNVNALELDDSALYLCASRPGNWGTEAFFGQGTRLTVV.

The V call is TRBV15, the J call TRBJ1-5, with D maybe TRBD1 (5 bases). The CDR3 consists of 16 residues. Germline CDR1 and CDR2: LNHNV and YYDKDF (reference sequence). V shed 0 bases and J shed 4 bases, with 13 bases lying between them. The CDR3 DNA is TGTGCCACCAGCAGAGATACGGGCGGGGCTAATCAGCCCCAGCATTTT. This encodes CATSRDTGGANQPQHF. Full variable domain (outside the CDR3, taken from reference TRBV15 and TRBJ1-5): DAMVIQNPRYQVTQFGKPVTLSCSQTLNHNVMYWYQQKSSQAPKLLFHYYDKDFNNEADTPDNFQSRRPNTSFCFLDIRSPGLGDTAMYLCATSRDTGGANQPQHFGDGTRLSIL.